This T cell receptor beta chain was sequenced for a study of identical twins. The study, taken as a whole, reports: Conclusions rested on cross-sectional statistics rather than following the same donors.

With respect to this clonotype: Its antigen is unknown.

MiXCR was run by TCRdb on the 5' RACE reads, yielding one entry per CDR3 protein. The sample gives some 560,000 distinct CDR3 sequences, 9.6% of which show up once; roughly 3% is in the top ten. Germline-derived CDR1 and CDR2 are SGHTA and FQGNSA. V dropped 3 bases and J dropped 7 bases, with 13 bases sitting between them. This CDR3 has 14 amino acids. These sequences were also reported in another study, on yellow fever vaccine responses in identical twins.

Specimen: PBMCs. V and J are TRBV7-2 and TRBJ2-1; D call uncertain. This clonotype was sampled from a woman aged 18-35 years in good health. The CDR3, as DNA: TGTGCCAGCAGCTTCCCCTCTAAGAAGAATGAGCAGTTCTTC. This translates into CASSFPSKKNEQFF.